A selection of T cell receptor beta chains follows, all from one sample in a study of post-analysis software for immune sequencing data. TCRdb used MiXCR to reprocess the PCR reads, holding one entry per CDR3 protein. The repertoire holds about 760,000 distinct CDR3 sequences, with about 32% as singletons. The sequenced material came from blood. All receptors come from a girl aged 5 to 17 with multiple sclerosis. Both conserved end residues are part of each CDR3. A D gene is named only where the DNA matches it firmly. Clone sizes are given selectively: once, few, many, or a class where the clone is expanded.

TGTGCCAGCAGTCCCGACCGGACTGGGGCCAACGTCCTGACTTTC,CASSPDRTGANVLTF,.,many,TRBV12-3/TRBV12-4,TRBJ2-6
TGTGCCAGCAGCGTAGTGGGATTTTGGGCCCCCGGGACTAGCGAGTACAATGAGCAGTTCTTC,CASSVVGFWAPGTSEYNEQFF,TRBD2,few,TRBV9,TRBJ2-1
TGTGCCAGCAGCTCCACTATGAAGACCCAGTACTTC,CASSSTMKTQYF,.,few,TRBV27,TRBJ2-5
TGTGCCAGCAGCTCCCAGGGGGCGCGGACAGATACGCAGTATTTT,CASSSQGARTDTQYF,TRBD1,.,TRBV3-1,TRBJ2-3
TGCGCCAGCAGCCACCGACAAGCGGGAAGGGCAGATACGCAGTATTTT,CASSHRQAGRADTQYF,TRBD2,few,TRBV5-1,TRBJ2-3
TGCAGCGTTGAAGGGACACGGACCTACAATGAGCAGTTCTTC,CSVEGTRTYNEQFF,.,few,TRBV29-1,TRBJ2-1
TGTGCCAGCAGTCCACTGGCACCCAGAGGCACTGAAGCTTTCTTT,CASSPLAPRGTEAFF,.,few,TRBV6-5,TRBJ1-1
TGTGCCATGGGGACAGAAGAAAGCCTTACGAACCAAGAGACCCAGTACTTC,CAMGTEESLTNQETQYF,TRBD1,few,TRBV10-3,TRBJ2-5
TGTGCCACCAGTGATGCCCTCGGGACAGGGTGCAATGAGCAGTTCTTC,CATSDALGTGCNEQFF,TRBD1,few,TRBV24-1,TRBJ2-1
TGTGCCAGCTCACCCAGCAGGGGCCCCGCGGGATTCGATGAGCAGTTCTTC,CASSPSRGPAGFDEQFF,.,.,TRBV18,TRBJ2-1
TGTGCCAGCAGCTTACCAATTAGCGGGGGGGCAGATGAGCAGTTCTTC,CASSLPISGGADEQFF,TRBD2,.,TRBV11-1,TRBJ2-1
TGCAGCGTCGCGACCGACTTCTACGGGACAGATACGCAGTATTTT,CSVATDFYGTDTQYF,.,.,TRBV29-1,TRBJ2-3
TGTGCCAGCAGGCCAGGACAGGCGAACACCGAGGAGCTGTTTTTT,CASRPGQANTEELFF,TRBD1,once,TRBV2,TRBJ2-2
TGTGCCAGCAGTTACCGGTTGGGGGCGGTAGGGGAGACCCAGTACTTC,CASSYRLGAVGETQYF,.,.,TRBV6-6,TRBJ2-5
TGTGCCACCAGTGATAGAGTGGGTGGTAGCGGGAGCCAAGAGACCCGGTACTTC,CATSDRVGGSGSQETRYF,TRBD2,.,TRBV24-1,TRBJ2-5
TGCAGTGCGCCCCTGCTAGCAAGCACAGATACGCAGTATTTT,CSAPLLASTDTQYF,.,few,TRBV20-1,TRBJ2-3